A selection of T cell receptor beta chains follows, all from one sample in a study of OX40 agonist ivuxolimab in advanced cancers. Sequenced by immunoSEQ multiplex PCR; TCRdb stores in-frame clones only, minus some. This sample has about 48,000 clones, with roughly 90% found just once. The material sequenced was CD4+ or CD8+ T cells sorted from blood, taken in a trial of the OX40 agonist ivuxolimab. The receptors were gathered from an adult with an advanced solid tumor such as melanoma, head and neck, liver or kidney cancer. The CDR3 runs from the conserved cysteine through the conserved F or W. The D gene is left open where the match is weak. Rows give clone size only sometimes, using once, few, many, or a class for an expanded clone.

TRBJ1-1,TRBV19,-,13,-,CASSILGNTEAFF,TGTGCCAGTAGTATTCTGGGGAACACTGAAGCTTTCTTT
TRBJ2-2,TRBV19,-,13,once,CAVGTVNTGELFF,TGTGCCGTCGGGACGGTGAACACCGGGGAGCTGTTTTTT
TRBJ2-4,TRBV7-3,TRBD1,18,-,CASSFSAVGQGDGNIQYF,TGTGCCAGCAGCTTTAGCGCGGTAGGACAGGGGGACGGAAACATTCAGTACTTC
TRBJ1-1,TRBV6-5,-,14,-,CASSYRTADTEAFF,TGTGCCAGCAGTTACCGGACAGCCGACACTGAAGCTTTCTTT
TRBJ2-1,TRBV9,TRBD2,14,-,CASSVDGLGGGQFF,TGTGCCAGCAGCGTAGACGGTCTAGGCGGGGGGCAGTTCTTC
TRBJ1-3,TRBV29-1,-,14,-,CSVGLLSSGNTIYF,TGCAGCGTAGGACTGTTAAGCTCTGGAAACACCATATATTTT
TRBJ2-1,TRBV7-9,TRBD2,16,-,CASSFLSGGFYNEQFF,TGTGCCAGCAGCTTTCTCAGCGGGGGTTTCTACAATGAGCAGTTCTTC
TRBJ1-4,TRBV5-1,-,15,-,CASSLVVGGAEKLFF,TGCGCCAGCAGCTTGGTTGTCGGGGGTGCCGAAAAACTGTTTTTT
TRBJ2-5,TRBV9,TRBD2,16,-,CASSVVPAGGGETQYF,TGTGCCAGCAGCGTAGTGCCAGCGGGAGGGGGAGAGACCCAGTACTTC
TRBJ2-5,TRBV7-9,TRBD2,14,-,CASSATSGEETQYF,TGTGCCAGCAGCGCGACTAGCGGGGAAGAGACCCAGTACTTC
TRBJ2-2,TRBV7-3,TRBD2,16,-,CASSPGTSGKTGELFF,TGTGCCAGCAGCCCCGGGACTAGCGGGAAGACCGGGGAGCTGTTTTTT
TRBJ2-5,TRBV2,-,13,-,CASSLGPQETQYF,TGTGCCAGCAGTCTAGGTCCCCAGGAGACCCAGTACTTC
TRBJ2-1,TRBV11-2,TRBD2,13,-,CASSWGGLAGEFF,TGTGCCAGCAGCTGGGGGGGCCTAGCGGGAGAGTTCTTC
TRBJ2-7,TRBV6-5,TRBD2,13,once,CASSFGLAYEQYF,TGTGCCAGCAGTTTCGGACTAGCCTACGAGCAGTACTTC
TRBJ2-5,TRBV9,-,13,-,CASSARSGVTQYF,TGTGCCAGCAGCGCCCGATCTGGAGTGACCCAGTACTTC
TRBJ1-5,TRBV15,-,15,-,CATSRPDRLNQPQHF,TGTGCCACCAGCAGACCTGACAGGCTGAATCAGCCCCAGCATTTT
TRBJ1-2,TRBV4-1,-,15,-,CASSQGAAPASGYTF,TGCGCCAGCAGCCAGGGAGCGGCCCCCGCTTCAGGCTACACCTTC
TRBJ1-1,TRBV5-5,-,11,-,CASSLTGEAFF,TGTGCCAGCAGCTTGACAGGAGAAGCTTTCTTT
TRBJ1-2,TRBV28,-,15,-,CASSPILQGSYGYTF,TGTGCCAGCAGCCCCATCTTACAGGGAAGCTATGGCTACACCTTC
TRBJ2-2,TRBV10-3,-,13,once,CAIAGTNTGELFF,TGTGCCATCGCCGGGACAAACACCGGGGAGCTGTTTTTT
TRBJ2-7,TRBV6-6,-,15,-,CASSFDSAGAYEQYF,TGTGCCAGCAGTTTCGACTCGGCGGGTGCCTACGAGCAGTACTTC
TRBJ2-3,TRBV4-3,-,15,-,CASSQVTGSTDTQYF,TGCGCCAGCAGCCAAGTAACCGGGAGCACAGATACGCAGTATTTT
TRBJ2-1,TRBV5-1,-,12,-,CASSSDYNEQFF,TGCGCCAGCAGTTCGGACTACAATGAGCAGTTCTTC
TRBJ1-4,TRBV28,-,15,once,CASSPTQVLREKLFF,TGTGCCAGCAGTCCGACACAGGTTCTTCGCGAAAAACTGTTTTTT
TRBJ1-2,TRBV13,TRBD1,16,-,CASSFTGTGGLYGYTF,TGTGCCAGCAGCTTTACCGGGACAGGGGGTTTATATGGCTACACCTTC
TRBJ2-1,TRBV4-1,-,15,once,CASSPPGLLHNEQFF,TGCGCCAGCAGCCCTCCGGGACTCCTACACAATGAGCAGTTCTTC
TRBJ1-1,TRBV28,-,14,-,CASSLYGLNTEAFF,TGTGCCAGCAGTTTATACGGGCTGAACACTGAAGCTTTCTTT
TRBJ2-1,TRBV5-4,-,12,-,CASSLNDNEQFF,TGTGCCAGCAGCTTGAATGACAATGAGCAGTTCTTC
TRBJ2-1,TRBV4-1,-,15,-,CASSQDNSRGYEQFF,TGCGCCAGCAGCCAAGATAACAGTAGGGGATATGAGCAGTTCTTC
TRBJ2-1,TRBV4-1,-,15,-,CASSPDPGAHNEQFF,TGCGCCAGCAGCCCCGACCCGGGGGCGCACAATGAGCAGTTCTTC